This T cell receptor beta chain was sequenced for a study of T cell repertoires in cytomegalovirus infection. Study as a whole: Public TCR beta signatures provided an indication of both CMV infection and a matching HLA type. Study-wide results and limits: HLA-C-restricted CMV clonotypes gave the most frequent clonotype in two of eight donors. CMV carriers having the relevant HLA were flagged by cumulative public TCR beta family frequency.

Between the trimmed V and J ends, which lost 3 bases and 0 bases, there was a span of 18 bases. The CDR3 totals 17 residues. Germline-derived CDR1 and CDR2 are KGHSH and LQKENI. TCRdb analysed the reads with MiXCR anew, one entry per CDR3 protein. This table holds 250,000 to 350,000 distinct CDR3 sequences, 20% to 30% found once. This clonotype came up a few times. What it recognizes is unknown. The chain carries TRBV18 and TRBJ2-7, with D possibly matching TRBD2 (7 bases). The clonotype originates from a human donor in good health (CMV status not recorded). Some clones in this sample may be carry-over from other donors' samples. Input material: PBMCs. The CDR3 protein is CASSPEGGVSLSYEQYF. As DNA, the CDR3 is TGTGCCAGCTCACCGGAAGGGGGGGTATCCCTCTCCTACGAGCAGTACTTC.